This T cell receptor (beta chain) was obtained from a study of identical twins. General observations from the study: Cord blood's abundant beta clonotypes had fewer insertions, unlike memory repertoires. Zero-insertion analyses were open to partial confounding by invariant MAIT and iNKT cells.

This CDR3 has 11 residues. V shed 0 bases and J shed 5 bases, with 3 bases lying between them. Germline CDR1 and CDR2: SGHRS and YFSETQ. MiXCR, run by TCRdb on the 5' RACE reads, gives a single entry per CDR3 protein. The top ten clones hold around 1.6% of a sample with just under 650,000 distinct CDR3 sequences, about 7.6% of them seen once. This clonotype came up many times. Its antigen is currently unknown. These sequences were also reported in another study, on yellow fever vaccine responses in identical twins.

The chain has TRBV5-1 and TRBJ2-7; D not certain. Sequencing was performed on PBMCs. This clonotype was obtained from a woman under 30 in good health. The CDR3 DNA reads TGCGCCAGCAGCTTGGATGACGAGCAGTACGTC. Its translation is CASSLDDEQYV.